The source of this T cell receptor beta chain is a study of response to subunit inactivated influenza vaccine. In regard to this clonotype: Its antigen is as yet unknown.

The CDR3 is 13 amino acids. Germline assignment: CDR1 SNHLY and CDR2 FYNNEI. Trimming pared 3 bases from V and 5 bases from J, leaving 11 bases between. TCRdb re-analysed the RT-PCR reads in MiXCR, keeping a single row per CDR3 protein. The table has some 550,000 distinct CDR3 sequences, roughly a quarter seen once; the top ten hold 2.5% to 3.5%. Study-wide results and caveats: Authors suggested each seasonal influenza vaccination recruits few new T cells.

This sample also appeared in a second study, on T cells expressing NK-cell markers. That report notes: As the method of synthesis, 5'RACE template switching with UMIs yielded TCR beta cDNA. Sorted CD3+CD56+NKG2C+, CD3+CD56+NKG2C- and CD3+CD56-NKG2C+ T cells provided the TCR beta repertoires. A range of about 1.0-8% of CD8+ T cells consisted of dominant NKG2C+ clonotypes in roughly 6 donors.

The receptor was isolated from a man aged 45 to 65 who received an inactivated influenza vaccine. The sequenced sample was CD4+ T cells sorted from PBMCs, obtained less than 13 days after vaccination. This chain links TRBV2 with TRBJ2-7; no clear D. CDR3 nucleotide sequence: TGTGCCAGCAGTGAGGGTAGGGTCCACGAGCAGTACTTC. As protein: CASSEGRVHEQYF.